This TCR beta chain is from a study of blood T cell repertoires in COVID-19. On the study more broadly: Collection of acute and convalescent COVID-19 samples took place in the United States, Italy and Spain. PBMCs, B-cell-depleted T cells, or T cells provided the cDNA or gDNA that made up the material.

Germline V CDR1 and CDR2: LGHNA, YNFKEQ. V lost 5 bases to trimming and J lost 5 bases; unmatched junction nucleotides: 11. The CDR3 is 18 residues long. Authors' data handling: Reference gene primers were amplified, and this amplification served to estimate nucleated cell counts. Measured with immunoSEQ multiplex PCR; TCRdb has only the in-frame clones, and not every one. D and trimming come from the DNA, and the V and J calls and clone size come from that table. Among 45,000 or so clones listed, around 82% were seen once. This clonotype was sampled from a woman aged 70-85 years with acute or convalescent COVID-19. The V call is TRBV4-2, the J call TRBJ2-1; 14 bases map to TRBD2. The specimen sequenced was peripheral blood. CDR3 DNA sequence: TGTGCCAGCAGCTACAGACTAGCGGGGGGGGAAGGACACAATGAGCAGTTCTTC. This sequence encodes CASSYRLAGGEGHNEQFF.